A selection of T cell receptor beta chains follows, all from one sample in a study of blood T cells in healthy people across ages. Using its own MiXCR run on the 5' RACE reads, TCRdb lists one record per CDR3 protein. Among 1.4 million or so distinct CDR3 sequences listed, under 55% were seen once. The specimen was blood. The receptors derive from a woman under 30 in good health. CDR3s include the opening cysteine and the closing phenylalanine or tryptophan.

j_call	v_call	cdr3_length	cdr3_aa
TRBJ2-3	TRBV20-1	14	CSASRTTSTDTQYF
TRBJ1-4	TRBV6-2/TRBV6-3	12	CASSSTYEKLFF
TRBJ2-3	TRBV4-3	18	CASSQEGYQGGSTDTQYF
TRBJ2-5	TRBV9	15	CASSVAGTLQETQYF
TRBJ2-1	TRBV5-1	16	CASSLEPLSSYNEQFF
TRBJ2-7	TRBV27	13	CASAFQGFHEQYF
TRBJ2-7	TRBV7-9	15	CASSSGQGPPYEQYF
TRBJ2-1	TRBV29-1	17	CSVELWGDRGRYNEQFF
TRBJ2-4	TRBV24-1	12	CTNPWGANIQYF
TRBJ1-4	TRBV7-9	13	CASSPQGGEKLFF
TRBJ2-2	TRBV2	14	CASRNRGNTGELFF